A single TCR beta chain is shown here with its context. Data came from immunoSEQ multiplex PCR; TCRdb stores just in-frame clones and leaves some out. The profile shows about 120,000 clones, over 75% of them singletons. These data come from a study of T cell responses to AZD1222 COVID-19 vaccine. Deletions cut 0 bases from V and 2 bases from J, with 8 bases between. CDR3 size: 15 residues. The chain employs TRBV23-1 and TRBJ1-5; D is ambiguous. TRBV23-1 is designated an ORF whose function remains uncertain. The input for sequencing was peripheral blood, taken on day 0 of AZD1222 vaccination. This receptor was identified in an adult in good health. The CDR3 protein is CASSQSAEGNQPQHF. The CDR3 DNA reads as TGCGCCAGCAGTCAATCAGCTGAGGGCAATCAGCCCCAGCATTTT.